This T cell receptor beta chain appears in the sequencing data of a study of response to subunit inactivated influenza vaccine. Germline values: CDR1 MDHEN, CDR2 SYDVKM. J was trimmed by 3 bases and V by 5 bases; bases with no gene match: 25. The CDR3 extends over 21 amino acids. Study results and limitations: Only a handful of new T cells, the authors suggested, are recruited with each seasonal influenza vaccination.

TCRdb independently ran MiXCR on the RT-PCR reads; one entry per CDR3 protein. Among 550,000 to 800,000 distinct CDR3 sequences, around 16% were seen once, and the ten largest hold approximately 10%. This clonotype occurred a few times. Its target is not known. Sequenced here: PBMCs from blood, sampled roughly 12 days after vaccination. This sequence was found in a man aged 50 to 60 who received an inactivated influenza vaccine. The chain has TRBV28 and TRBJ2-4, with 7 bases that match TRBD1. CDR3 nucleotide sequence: TGTGCCAGCAGTCACCGAAACCTTAAAAGCAACTTCACAGGGGTCAAAAACATTCAGTACTTC. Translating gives CASSHRNLKSNFTGVKNIQYF.